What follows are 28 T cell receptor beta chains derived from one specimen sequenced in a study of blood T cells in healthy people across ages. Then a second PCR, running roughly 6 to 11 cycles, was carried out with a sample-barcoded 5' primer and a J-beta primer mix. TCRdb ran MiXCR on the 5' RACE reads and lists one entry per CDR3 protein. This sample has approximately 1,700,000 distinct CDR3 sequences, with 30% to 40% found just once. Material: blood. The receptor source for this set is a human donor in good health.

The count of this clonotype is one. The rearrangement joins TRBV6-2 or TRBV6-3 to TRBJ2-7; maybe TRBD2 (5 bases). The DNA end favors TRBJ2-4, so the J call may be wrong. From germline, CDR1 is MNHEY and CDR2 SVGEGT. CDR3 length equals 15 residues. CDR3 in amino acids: CASSYPPEGKNIQYF. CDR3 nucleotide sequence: TGTGCCAGCAGTTACCCGCCTGAGGGCAAAAACATTCAGTACTTC.

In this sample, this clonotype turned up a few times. CDR3 sequence: CASPGPGQGSEQYF. CDR3 nucleotide sequence: TGTGCCAGCCCCGGGCCGGGACAGGGTAGCGAGCAGTACTTC. The chain has TRBV11-2 and TRBJ2-5, with 9 bases lining up with TRBD1. The J call is doubtful: the DNA matches TRBJ2-7 better. The CDR3 runs to 14 residues. CDR1 is SGHAT, CDR2 FQNNGV, per germline.

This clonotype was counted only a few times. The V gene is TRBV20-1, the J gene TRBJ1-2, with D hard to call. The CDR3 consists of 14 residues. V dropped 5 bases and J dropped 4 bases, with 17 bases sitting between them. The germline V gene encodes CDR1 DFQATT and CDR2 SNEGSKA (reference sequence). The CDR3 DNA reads TGCAGTGCTTCCCAGAGCAACAAGGGCTATGGCTACACCTTC. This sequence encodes CSASQSNKGYGYTF.

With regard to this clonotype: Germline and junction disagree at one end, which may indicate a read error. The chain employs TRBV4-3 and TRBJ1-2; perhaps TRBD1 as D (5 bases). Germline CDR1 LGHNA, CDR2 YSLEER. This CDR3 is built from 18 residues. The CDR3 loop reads CASSQDREISLINYGYTF. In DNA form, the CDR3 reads TGCGCCAGCAGCCAAGACAGGGAGATATCCCTTATTAACTATGGTTACACCTTC.

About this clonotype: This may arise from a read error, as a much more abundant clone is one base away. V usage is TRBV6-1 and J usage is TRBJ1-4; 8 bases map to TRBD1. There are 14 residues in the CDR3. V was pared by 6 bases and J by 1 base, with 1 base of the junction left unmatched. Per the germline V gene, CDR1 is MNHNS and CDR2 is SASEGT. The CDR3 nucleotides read TGTGCCAGCAGGACAGGGGTAACTAATGAAAAACTGTTTTTT. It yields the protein CASRTGVTNEKLFF.

CDR3 sequence reads: CASSLGQASWEGYTF. The CDR3 DNA is TGTGCCAGCAGCTTGGGACAGGCCTCTTGGGAGGGCTACACCTTC. The V call is TRBV7-9, the J call TRBJ1-2; 8 bases agree with TRBD1. Germline values: CDR1 SEHNR, CDR2 FQNEAQ (reference sequence). The CDR3 loop spans 15 amino acids. Trimming at V came to 3 bases and at J to 8 bases, leaving 11 bases not matched to a gene.

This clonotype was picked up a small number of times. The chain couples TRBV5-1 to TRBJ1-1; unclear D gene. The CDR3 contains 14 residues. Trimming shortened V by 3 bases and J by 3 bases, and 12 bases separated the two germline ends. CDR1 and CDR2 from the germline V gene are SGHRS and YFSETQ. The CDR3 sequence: CASSSFAGDTEAFF. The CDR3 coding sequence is TGCGCCAGCAGCTCTTTCGCCGGCGACACTGAAGCTTTCTTT.

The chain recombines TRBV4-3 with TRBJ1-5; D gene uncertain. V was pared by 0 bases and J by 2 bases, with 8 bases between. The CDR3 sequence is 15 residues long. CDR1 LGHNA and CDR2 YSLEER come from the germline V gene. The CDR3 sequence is CASSQDPMGNQPQHF. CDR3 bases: TGCGCCAGCAGCCAAGATCCAATGGGCAATCAGCCCCAGCATTTT.

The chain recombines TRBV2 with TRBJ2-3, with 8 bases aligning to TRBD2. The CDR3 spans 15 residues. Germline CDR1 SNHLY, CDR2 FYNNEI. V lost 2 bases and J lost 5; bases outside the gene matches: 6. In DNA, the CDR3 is TGTGCCAGCAGTGAATTGCGGGGGGAAGTAGATACGCAGTATTTT. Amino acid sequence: CASSELRGEVDTQYF.

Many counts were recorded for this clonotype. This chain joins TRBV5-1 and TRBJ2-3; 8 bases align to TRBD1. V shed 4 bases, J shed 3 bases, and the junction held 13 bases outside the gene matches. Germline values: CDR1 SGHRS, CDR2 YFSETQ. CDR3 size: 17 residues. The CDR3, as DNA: TGCGCCAGCAGCCGATACCTGGGACAGGTTAAGACAGATACGCAGTATTTT. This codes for CASSRYLGQVKTDTQYF. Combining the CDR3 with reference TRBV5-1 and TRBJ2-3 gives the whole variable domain KAGVTQTPRYLIKTRGQQVTLSCSPISGHRSVSWYQQTPGQGLQFLFEYFSETQRNKGNFPGRFSGRQFSNSRSEMNVSTLELGDSALYLCASSRYLGQVKTDTQYFGPGTRLTVL.

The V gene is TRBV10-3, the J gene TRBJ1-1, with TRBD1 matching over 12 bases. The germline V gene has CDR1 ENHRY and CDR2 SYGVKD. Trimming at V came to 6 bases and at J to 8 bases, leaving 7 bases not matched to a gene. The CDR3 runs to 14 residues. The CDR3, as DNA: TGTGCCATCAGAACCGGGACAGGGGGCGAAGAAGCTTTCTTT. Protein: CAIRTGTGGEEAFF.

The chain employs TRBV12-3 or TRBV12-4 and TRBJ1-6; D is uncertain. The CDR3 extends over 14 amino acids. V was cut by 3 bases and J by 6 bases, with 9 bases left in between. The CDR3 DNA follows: TGTGCCAGCAGTTTCCAATGGGGTAATTCACCCCTCCACTTT. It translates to CASSFQWGNSPLHF.

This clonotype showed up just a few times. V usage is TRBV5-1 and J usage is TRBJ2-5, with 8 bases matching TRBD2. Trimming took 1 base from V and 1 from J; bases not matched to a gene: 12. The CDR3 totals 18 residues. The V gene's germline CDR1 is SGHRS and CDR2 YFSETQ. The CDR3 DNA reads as TGCGCCAGCAGCTTGCCTACCCTTGCGGGGGGCCTCCAAGAGACCCAGTACTTC. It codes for CASSLPTLAGGLQETQYF. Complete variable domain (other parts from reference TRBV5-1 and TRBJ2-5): KAGVTQTPRYLIKTRGQQVTLSCSPISGHRSVSWYQQTPGQGLQFLFEYFSETQRNKGNFPGRFSGRQFSNSRSEMNVSTLELGDSALYLCASSLPTLAGGLQETQYFGPGTRLLVL.

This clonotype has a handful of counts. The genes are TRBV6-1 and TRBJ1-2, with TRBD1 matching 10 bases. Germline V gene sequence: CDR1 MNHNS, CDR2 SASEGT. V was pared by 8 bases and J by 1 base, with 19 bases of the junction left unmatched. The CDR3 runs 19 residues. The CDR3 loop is CASQTNIGTGEGLNYGYTF. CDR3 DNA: TGTGCCAGCCAAACCAACATCGGGACAGGGGAAGGTCTTAACTATGGCTACACCTTC.

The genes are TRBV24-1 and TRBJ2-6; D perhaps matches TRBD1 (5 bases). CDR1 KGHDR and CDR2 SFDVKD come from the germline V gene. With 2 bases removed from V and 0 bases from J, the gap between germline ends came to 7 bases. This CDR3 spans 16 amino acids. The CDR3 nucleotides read TGTGCCACCAGTGATTCACAGGACTCTGGGGCCAACGTCCTGACTTTC. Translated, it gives CATSDSQDSGANVLTF.

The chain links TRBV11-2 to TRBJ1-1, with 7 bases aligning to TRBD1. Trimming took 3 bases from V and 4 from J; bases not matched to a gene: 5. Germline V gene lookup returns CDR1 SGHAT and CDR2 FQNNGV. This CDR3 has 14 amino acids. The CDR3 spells CASSFDRVVTEAFF. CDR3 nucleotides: TGTGCCAGCAGCTTCGACAGGGTAGTCACTGAAGCTTTCTTT.

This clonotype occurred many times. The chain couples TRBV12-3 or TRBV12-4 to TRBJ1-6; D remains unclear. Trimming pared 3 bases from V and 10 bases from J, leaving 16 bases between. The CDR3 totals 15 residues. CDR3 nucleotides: TGTGCCAGCAGTTTTGGAGGTTCGAAAAAATCACCCCTCCACTTT. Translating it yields CASSFGGSKKSPLHF.

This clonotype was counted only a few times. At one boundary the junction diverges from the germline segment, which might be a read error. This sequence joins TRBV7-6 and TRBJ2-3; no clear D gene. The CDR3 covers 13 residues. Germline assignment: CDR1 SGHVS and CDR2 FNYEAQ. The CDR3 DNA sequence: TGTGCCGGCAGCTTCGAAGTGGGGGATACGCAGTATTTT. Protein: CAGSFEVGDTQYF.

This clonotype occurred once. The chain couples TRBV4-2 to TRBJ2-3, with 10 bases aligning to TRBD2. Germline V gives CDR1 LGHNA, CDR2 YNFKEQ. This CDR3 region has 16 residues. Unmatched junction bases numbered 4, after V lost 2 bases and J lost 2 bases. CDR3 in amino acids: CASSQRSGGYTDTQYF. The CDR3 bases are TGTGCCAGCAGCCAACGTAGCGGGGGGTACACAGATACGCAGTATTTT.

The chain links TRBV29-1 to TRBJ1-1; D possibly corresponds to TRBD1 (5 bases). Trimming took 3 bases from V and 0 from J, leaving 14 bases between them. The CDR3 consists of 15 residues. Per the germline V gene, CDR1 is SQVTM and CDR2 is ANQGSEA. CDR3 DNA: TGCAGCGTTGAGGTGTATCGGGGGATGAACACTGAAGCTTTCTTT. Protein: CSVEVYRGMNTEAFF.

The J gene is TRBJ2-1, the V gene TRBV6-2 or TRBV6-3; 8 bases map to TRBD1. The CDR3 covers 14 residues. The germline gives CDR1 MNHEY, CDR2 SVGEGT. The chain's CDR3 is CAAVKTGGFNEQFF. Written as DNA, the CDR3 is TGTGCAGCAGTTAAAACAGGGGGGTTTAATGAGCAGTTCTTC.

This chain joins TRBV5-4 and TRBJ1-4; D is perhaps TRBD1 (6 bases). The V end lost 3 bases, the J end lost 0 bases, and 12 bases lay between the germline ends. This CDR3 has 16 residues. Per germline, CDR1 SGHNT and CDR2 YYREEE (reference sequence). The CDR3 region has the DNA TGTGCCAGCAGCTCAGGGGCTGGTGCAACTAATGAAAAACTGTTTTTT. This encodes CASSSGAGATNEKLFF.

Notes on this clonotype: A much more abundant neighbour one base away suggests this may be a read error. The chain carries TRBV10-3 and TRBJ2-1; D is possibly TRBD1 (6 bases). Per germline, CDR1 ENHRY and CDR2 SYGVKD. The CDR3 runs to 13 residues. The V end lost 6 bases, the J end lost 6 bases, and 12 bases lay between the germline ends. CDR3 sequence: CAIRVQGINEQFF. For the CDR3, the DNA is TGTGCCATCAGGGTACAGGGAATCAATGAGCAGTTCTTC.

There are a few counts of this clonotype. This CDR3 reads CASSYGDRGRGETQYF. The CDR3 bases are TGTGCCAGCAGTTACGGTGACAGGGGGCGCGGGGAGACCCAGTACTTC. This chain connects TRBV6-5 to TRBJ2-5; 10 nucleotides line up with TRBD1. V lost 2 bases and J lost 5; bases outside the gene matches: 8. The CDR3 sequence is 16 residues long. CDR1 is MNHEY, CDR2 SVGAGI, per germline.

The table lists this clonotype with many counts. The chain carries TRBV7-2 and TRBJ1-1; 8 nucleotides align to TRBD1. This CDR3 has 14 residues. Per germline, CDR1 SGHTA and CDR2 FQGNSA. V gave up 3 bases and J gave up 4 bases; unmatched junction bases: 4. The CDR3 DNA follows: TGTGCCAGCAGCTTTGGTACAGGGGGCACTGAAGCTTTCTTT. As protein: CASSFGTGGTEAFF.

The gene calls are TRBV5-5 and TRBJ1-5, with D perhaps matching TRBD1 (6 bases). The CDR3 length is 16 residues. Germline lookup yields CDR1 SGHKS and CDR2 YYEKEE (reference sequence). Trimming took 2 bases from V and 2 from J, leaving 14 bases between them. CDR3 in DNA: TGTGCCAGCAGCTTCGAGGGGGGCGCGGGCAATCAGCCCCAGCATTTT. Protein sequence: CASSFEGGAGNQPQHF. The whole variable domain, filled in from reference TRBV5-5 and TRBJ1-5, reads DAGVTQSPTHLIKTRGQQVTLRCSPISGHKSVSWYQQVLGQGPQFIFQYYEKEERGRGNFPDRFSARQFPNYSSELNVNALLLGDSALYLCASSFEGGAGNQPQHFGDGTRLSIL.

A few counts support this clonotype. CDR3 bases: TGTGCCAGCAGCGTCAGGGTTCCAACCACAGATACGCAGTATTTT. Residues: CASSVRVPTTDTQYF. This sequence joins TRBV7-9 and TRBJ2-3; D possibly corresponds to TRBD1 (5 bases). CDR1 is SEHNR, CDR2 FQNEAQ, per germline (reference sequence). This CDR3 has 15 amino acids. Deletions cut 5 bases from V and 2 bases from J, with 14 bases between.

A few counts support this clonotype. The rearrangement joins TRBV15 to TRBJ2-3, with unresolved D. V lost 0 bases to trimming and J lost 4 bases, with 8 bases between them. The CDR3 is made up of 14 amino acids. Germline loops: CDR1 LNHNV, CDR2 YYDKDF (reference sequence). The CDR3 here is CATSRDLGPDTQYF. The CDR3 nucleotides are TGTGCCACCAGCAGAGATTTAGGACCAGATACGCAGTATTTT.